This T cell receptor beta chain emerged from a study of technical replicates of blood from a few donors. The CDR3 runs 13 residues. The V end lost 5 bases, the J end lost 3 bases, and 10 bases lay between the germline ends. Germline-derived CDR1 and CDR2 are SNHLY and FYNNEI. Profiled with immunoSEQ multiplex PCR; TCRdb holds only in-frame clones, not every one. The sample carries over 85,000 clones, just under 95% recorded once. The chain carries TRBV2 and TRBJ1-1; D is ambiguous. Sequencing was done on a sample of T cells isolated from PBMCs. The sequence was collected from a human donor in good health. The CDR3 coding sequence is TGTGCCAGCAGTTCTCAGGTGGACACTGAAGCTTTCTTT. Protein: CASSSQVDTEAFF.